One sample yielded the 25 T cell receptor beta chains listed below, sequenced in a study of T cells after yellow fever vaccination. TCRdb redid the calling of the 5' RACE reads with MiXCR, one entry per CDR3 protein. The repertoire holds 200,000 to 300,000 distinct CDR3 sequences, with roughly 13% as singletons. The source was CD4+ T cells sorted from PBMCs, collected 45 days after the yellow fever booster vaccination. These receptors originate from a man aged 25-40 years who received the YFV17D yellow fever vaccine.

This clonotype was seen a few times. The chain links TRBV12-3 or TRBV12-4 to TRBJ2-1, with a possible D match to TRBD1 (6 bases). This CDR3 is built from 15 residues. Trimming took 8 bases from V and 3 from J, leaving 17 bases between them. The CDR3 DNA reads as TGTGCCAGCCAGGCACGCAGGGGATTCTACAATGAGCAGTTCTTC. Its protein is CASQARRGFYNEQFF.

The chain combines TRBV15 with TRBJ2-2; either TRBD1 or TRBD2 may fit D (5 bases each). With 1 base removed from V and 6 bases from J, the gap between germline ends came to 15 bases. Germline assignment: CDR1 LNHNV and CDR2 YYDKDF (reference sequence). The CDR3 spans 16 residues. CDR3 amino acids: CATSRAGTGRAGELFF. The DNA of the CDR3 is TGTGCCACCAGCAGAGCAGGGACGGGTCGAGCCGGGGAGCTGTTTTTT.

In DNA, the CDR3 is TGTGCCAGCAGTTTGCATTTCACAGGCTCCTACGAGCAGTACTTC. This codes for CASSLHFTGSYEQYF. The V call is TRBV27, the J call TRBJ2-7; D is perhaps TRBD1 (5 bases). Trimming pared 3 bases from V and 0 bases from J, leaving 12 bases between. The germline V gene encodes CDR1 MNHEY and CDR2 SMNVEV (reference sequence). The CDR3 length is 15 residues.

This clonotype was seen at least ten times. The chain combines TRBV7-9 with TRBJ2-1; D is possibly TRBD1 or TRBD2 (5 bases each). Looked up from germline, CDR1 is SEHNR and CDR2 is FQNEAQ (reference sequence). The V and J ends lost 0 bases and 7 bases respectively, with 7 bases between them. CDR3 size: 13 residues. The CDR3 DNA follows: TGTGCCAGCAGCTTAGCTGGGGGAAATGAGCAGTTCTTC. As protein: CASSLAGGNEQFF. Based on the CDR3 plus reference TRBV7-9 and TRBJ2-1, the full variable domain is DTGVSQNPRHKITKRGQNVTFRCDPISEHNRLYWYRQTLGQGPEFLTYFQNEAQLEKSRLLSDRFSAERPKGSFSTLEIQRTEQGDSAMYLCASSLAGGNEQFFGPGTRLTVL.

This clonotype was counted a few times. The V call is TRBV5-1, the J call TRBJ2-1; D could derive from TRBD1 or TRBD2 (6 bases each). CDR3 length: 16 amino acids. Germline assignment: CDR1 SGHRS and CDR2 YFSETQ. With 7 bases removed from V and 4 bases from J, the gap between germline ends came to 21 bases. The CDR3 nucleotides are TGCGCCAGCTTGGGGGGCCCGACTCCAGCATACAATGAGCAGTTCTTC. Its protein is CASLGGPTPAYNEQFF.

The chain carries TRBV4-2 and TRBJ2-5; D possibly corresponds to TRBD2 (6 bases). Germline CDR1 is LGHNA and CDR2 is YNFKEQ. V shed 0 bases and J shed 4 bases, with 12 bases lying between them. This CDR3 spans 15 amino acids. The CDR3 DNA follows: TGTGCCAGCAGCCAAGACGCCGGGAGCAGAGAGACCCAGTACTTC. Translated, it gives CASSQDAGSRETQYF.

The chain carries TRBV9 and TRBJ2-2; 10 nucleotides agree with TRBD1. V lost 4 bases, J lost 4 bases, and 7 bases stayed unmatched. CDR1 is SGDLS and CDR2 is YYNGEE in the germline V gene. This CDR3 is 16 amino acids long. This chain's CDR3 is CASSPPGQGFTGELFF. CDR3 in DNA: TGTGCCAGCAGCCCTCCGGGACAGGGGTTCACCGGGGAGCTGTTTTTT.

This rearrangement joins TRBV5-1 to TRBJ2-3, with 14 bases aligning to TRBD2. The germline V gene encodes CDR1 SGHRS and CDR2 YFSETQ. The junction had 8 bases not matched to a gene; V was cut back by 7 bases and J by 4 bases. There are 16 residues in the CDR3. Here the CDR3 reads CASYTGTSGSSDTQYF. The CDR3 bases are TGCGCCAGCTATACAGGGACTAGCGGGAGTTCAGATACGCAGTATTTT.

This clonotype appeared many times. The chain carries TRBV20-1 and TRBJ2-7; weak D call: TRBD1 (6 bases). Germline V lookup: CDR1 DFQATT, CDR2 SNEGSKA (reference sequence). V lost 6 bases, J lost 3 bases, and 18 bases lay in between. This CDR3 contains 14 residues. In nucleotides, the CDR3 is TGCAGTGCCCAGGACAGCCGCTCATTCTACGAGCAGTACTTC. Protein sequence: CSAQDSRSFYEQYF.

The chain combines TRBV5-5 with TRBJ1-4; D unresolved. V shed 4 bases and J shed 5 bases, with 12 bases lying between them. The CDR3 loop spans 14 amino acids. Germline-derived CDR1 and CDR2 are SGHKS and YYEKEE (reference sequence). The CDR3 is CASSPVFRNEKLFF. The CDR3 coding sequence is TGTGCCAGCAGCCCGGTTTTTCGGAATGAAAAACTGTTTTTT.

The rearrangement joins TRBV30 to TRBJ1-4; D ambiguous. Trimming removed 2 bases from V and 8 bases from J, with 9 bases in between. This CDR3 spans 12 amino acids. Germline CDR1 and CDR2: GTSNPN and SVGIG (reference sequence). The CDR3 sequence: CAWSRAGEKLFF. CDR3 coding DNA: TGTGCCTGGAGTAGGGCAGGCGAAAAACTGTTTTTT.

This clonotype was found a few times. The rearrangement uses TRBV28 and TRBJ2-5, with 9 bases matching TRBD2. The germline V gene encodes CDR1 MDHEN and CDR2 SYDVKM. Trimming at V came to 4 bases and at J to 5 bases, leaving 5 bases not matched to a gene. The length of the CDR3 is 14 residues. For the CDR3, the DNA is TGTGCCAGCAGTTCCCCTAGCGGGAAGGAGACCCAGTACTTC. Translating it yields CASSSPSGKETQYF.

The chain links TRBV29-1 to TRBJ2-2; perhaps TRBD2 as D (6 bases). The CDR3 loop spans 14 amino acids. Germline V gene sequence: CDR1 SQVTM, CDR2 ANQGSEA. The V gene lost 1 base and the J gene lost 4 bases, with 10 bases spanning the gap. For the CDR3, the DNA is TGCAGCGTTGAAGGGAGGGGAGGCACCGGGGAGCTGTTTTTT. This gives the protein CSVEGRGGTGELFF.

This clonotype was counted at least ten times. The chain employs TRBV12-3 or TRBV12-4 and TRBJ2-1; TRBD2 matches 12 bases. This CDR3 region has 16 residues. J gave up 9 bases and V 6 bases, and 12 bases lay outside the gene matches. CDR3 sequence reads: CASSHQLAGGRVEQFF. CDR3 sequence (DNA): TGTGCCAGCAGCCACCAACTAGCGGGAGGCCGGGTTGAGCAGTTCTTC.

The chain couples TRBV21-1 to TRBJ2-3; the table's D call, TRBD2, has no DNA check behind it. TRBV21-1 is a recognized pseudogene. This CDR3 has 18 amino acids. The CDR3 DNA reads as TGTGCCAGCAGGACTAGCGGGAGGGCGTTGGGGAGCACAGATACGCAGTATTTT. This translates into CASRTSGRALGSTDTQYF.

In its sample, this clonotype was seen a few times. The rearrangement joins TRBV9 to TRBJ1-2, with 7 bases aligning to TRBD1. V lost 1 base to trimming and J lost 7 bases; unmatched junction nucleotides: 10. The CDR3 sequence is 15 residues long. Germline CDR1 and CDR2: SGDLS and YYNGEE. CDR3 sequence reads: CASSVRDSDDRGYTF. The CDR3 DNA reads TGTGCCAGCAGCGTACGGGACAGCGACGACCGTGGCTACACCTTC.

The rearrangement uses TRBV12-3 or TRBV12-4 and TRBJ2-3; D possibly corresponds to TRBD2 (6 bases). CDR3 length: 12 amino acids. With 5 bases removed from V and 10 bases from J, the gap between germline ends came to 13 bases. CDR3 protein: CASSAGSLAQYF. For the CDR3, the DNA is TGTGCCAGCAGTGCGGGATCCCTGGCGCAGTATTTT.

This clonotype has more than one count but fewer than ten. The chain links TRBV3-1 to TRBJ2-1; no clear D. Germline-derived CDR1 and CDR2 are LGHDT and YNNKEL (reference sequence). The V gene lost 3 bases and the J gene lost 5 bases, with 14 bases spanning the gap. The CDR3 is 15 residues long. The CDR3 DNA is TGTGCCAGCAGCCAGAGAAGGGCGAATGACAATGAGCAGTTCTTC. Translating it yields CASSQRRANDNEQFF.

This clonotype was counted between two and nine times. The chain carries TRBV5-1 and TRBJ1-1; D possibly corresponds to TRBD1 (5 bases). The CDR3 contains 14 residues. V was pared by 1 base and J by 2 bases, with 9 bases between. Germline V gene data show CDR1 as SGHRS and CDR2 as YFSETQ. The CDR3 spells CASSLSQVNTEAFF. The CDR3 nucleotides read TGCGCCAGCAGCTTGTCACAGGTCAACACTGAAGCTTTCTTT.

Here the CDR3 DNA reads TGTGCCAGCAGCTTAGACGGGACAGCCTTCTACGAGCAGTACTTC. The encoded protein is CASSLDGTAFYEQYF. This chain uses TRBV7-2 with TRBJ2-7; 7 bases are a match to TRBD1. The CDR3 covers 15 residues. CDR1 and CDR2 from the germline V gene are SGHTA and FQGNSA. Trimming at V came to 1 base and at J to 3 bases, leaving 6 bases not matched to a gene.

This clonotype was counted between two and nine times. This chain links TRBV27 with TRBJ1-2; 8 bases map to TRBD1. The J segment lost 7 bases and the V segment lost 3 bases, leaving 7 bases of the junction unmatched. Germline V gives CDR1 MNHEY, CDR2 SMNVEV (reference sequence). The length of the CDR3 is 14 residues. The CDR3 bases are TGTGCCAGCAGTTTGACGGACAGGGTTAGTGGCTACACCTTC. Translating gives CASSLTDRVSGYTF.

This clonotype was seen a handful of times. The CDR3 DNA follows: TGCGCCAGCAGCTTGGATCGGGGATCTGGCTACACCTTC. Its translation is CASSLDRGSGYTF. The V gene is TRBV5-1, the J gene TRBJ1-2; no clear D. The germline gives CDR1 SGHRS, CDR2 YFSETQ. The CDR3 has 13 amino acids. V lost 0 bases, J lost 7 bases, and 10 bases lay in between.

This clonotype was detected a few times. The rearrangement uses TRBV7-3 and TRBJ2-3; 7 nucleotides align to TRBD1. The CDR3 loop spans 15 amino acids. CDR1 is SGHTA and CDR2 is FQGTGA in the germline V gene. Germline trimming cut 6 bases from V and 0 bases from J; bases unmatched to any gene: 6. This CDR3 reads CASRARDRSTDTQYF. As DNA, the CDR3 is TGTGCCAGCAGGGCCCGGGACAGAAGCACAGATACGCAGTATTTT.

This clonotype was observed many times. The chain has TRBV6-5 and TRBJ2-3; D call uncertain. CDR3 length: 15 amino acids. V was clipped by 2 bases and J by 6 bases, with 15 bases between them. CDR1 and CDR2 (germline): MNHEY, SVGAGI. The CDR3 DNA sequence: TGTGCCAGCAGTTACAGAGGTCCGGAGCCCGATACGCAGTATTTT. The encoded protein is CASSYRGPEPDTQYF.

This clonotype was detected only a few times. The chain has TRBV20-1 and TRBJ2-1, with unresolved D. This CDR3 comprises 13 residues. CDR1 is DFQATT and CDR2 is SNEGSKA in the germline V gene (reference sequence). Between the trimmed V and J ends, which lost 3 bases and 7 bases, there was a span of 13 bases. CDR3 coding DNA: TGCAGTGCTAGGGGCTACAACAGAAATGAGCAGTTCTTC. Encoded protein: CSARGYNRNEQFF.